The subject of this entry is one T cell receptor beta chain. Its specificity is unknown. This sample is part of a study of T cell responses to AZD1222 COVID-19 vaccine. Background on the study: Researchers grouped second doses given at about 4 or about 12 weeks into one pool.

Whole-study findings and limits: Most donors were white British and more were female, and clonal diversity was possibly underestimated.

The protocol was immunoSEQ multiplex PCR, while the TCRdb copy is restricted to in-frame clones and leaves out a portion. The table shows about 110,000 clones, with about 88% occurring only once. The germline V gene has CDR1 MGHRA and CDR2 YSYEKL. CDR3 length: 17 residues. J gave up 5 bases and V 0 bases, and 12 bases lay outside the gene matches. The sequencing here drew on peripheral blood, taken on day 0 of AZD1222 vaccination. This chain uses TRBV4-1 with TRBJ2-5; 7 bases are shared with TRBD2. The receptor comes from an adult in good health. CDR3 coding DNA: TGCGCCAGCAGCCAAGATAGTAGCGCCACCGGGGGGGAGACCCAGTACTTC. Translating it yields CASSQDSSATGGETQYF.